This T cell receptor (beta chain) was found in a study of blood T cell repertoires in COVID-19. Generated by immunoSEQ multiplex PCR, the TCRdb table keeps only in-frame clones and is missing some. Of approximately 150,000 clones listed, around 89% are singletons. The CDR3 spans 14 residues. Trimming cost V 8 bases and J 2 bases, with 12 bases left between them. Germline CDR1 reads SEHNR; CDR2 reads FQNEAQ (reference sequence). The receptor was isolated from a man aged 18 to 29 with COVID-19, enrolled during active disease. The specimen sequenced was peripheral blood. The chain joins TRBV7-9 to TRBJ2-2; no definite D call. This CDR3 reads CASYRVSNTGELFF. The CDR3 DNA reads TGTGCCAGCTATCGGGTGTCCAACACCGGGGAGCTGTTTTTT.